This T cell receptor beta chain was retrieved from a study of cytomegalovirus exposure and HLA in healthy donors. Germline CDR1 is MNHEY and CDR2 is SVGAGI. Trimming removed 0 bases from V and 0 bases from J; junction bases left unmatched: 5. The CDR3 is made up of 16 amino acids. With 60 Vbeta and 13 Jbeta primers, the PCR was carried out. Method: immunoSEQ multiplex PCR; TCRdb's copy keeps in-frame clones and lacks some. Counted here are more than 95,000 clones, roughly 80% occurring once; the ten biggest clones make up over 2.5%. This receptor was taken from a woman aged 45-65 years in good health and CMV-seronegative. This chain joins TRBV6-5 and TRBJ2-7; TRBD1 agrees at 7 bases. Sequenced input: PBMCs. CDR3 in amino acids: CASSYSEGQISYEQYF. The CDR3 DNA reads as TGTGCCAGCAGTTACTCTGAGGGACAGATCTCCTACGAGCAGTACTTC.